The 2 T cell receptor beta chains in this list originate from one sample, sequenced in a study of shared clonotypes between healthy human individuals. As defined, naive CD8 cells were CD45RO-negative and positively selected for CCR7, with terminally differentiated effector memory CD45RA+ cells excluded. The method was immunoSEQ multiplex PCR; TCRdb's version includes in-frame clones alone and lacks a portion of them. The sample carries roughly 2.1 million clones, about 92% recorded once. The sequencing input was naive CD8+ T cells from PBMCs. Every receptor here comes from a man aged 18-30 years in good health. Some clones in this sample may be carry-over from other donors' samples.

This chain joins TRBV6-5 and TRBJ2-5, with D tentatively TRBD2 (7 bases). Germline values: CDR1 MNHEY, CDR2 SVGAGI. The CDR3 is made up of 15 amino acids. The germline V and J ends were trimmed by 5 bases and 2 bases, with 15 bases remaining between them. In DNA, the CDR3 is TGTGCCAGCAGTGCTTCGCGGGGGCTACAAGAGACCCAGTACTTC. Translation: CASSASRGLQETQYF.

V gene TRBV13 combines with J gene TRBJ1-3; a possible D gene is TRBD1 (6 bases). There are 15 residues in the CDR3. V was clipped by 4 bases and J by 4 bases, with 14 bases between them. Germline CDR1 is PRHDT and CDR2 is FYEKMQ (reference sequence). CDR3 residues: CASSSTGLWGNTIYF. As DNA, the CDR3 is TGTGCCAGCAGCTCCACAGGGCTATGGGGAAACACCATATATTTT.